The 2 T cell receptor beta chains presented below share a single source sample, sequenced in a study of shared clonotypes between healthy human individuals. This table comes from immunoSEQ multiplex PCR, and its TCRdb copy is limited to in-frame clones, with some not included. The table has 98,000 or so clones, roughly 70% seen once; the top ten hold about 25%. The material sequenced was memory CD8+ T cells sorted from blood. The subset: CD45RO+ cells pooled with CCR7-negative TemRA cells. These receptor sequences come from a woman in her 30s in good health.

This clone has just a few counts. CDR3 coding DNA: TGTGCCAGCAGCCATAACTCTGGATCCTACGAGCAGTACTTC. Translation: CASSHNSGSYEQYF. The chain uses TRBV25-1 and TRBJ2-7; no firm D call. CDR1 is MGHDK, CDR2 SYGVNS, per germline. The CDR3 contains 14 residues. With 6 bases removed from V and 1 base from J, the gap between germline ends came to 13 bases.

DNA of the CDR3: TGTGCCAGTATAAACCACAGGGAACGTAATGAAAAACTGTTTTTT. Its protein product is CASINHRERNEKLFF. The chain employs TRBV6-1 and TRBJ1-4; tentatively, D is TRBD1 (6 bases). Per germline, CDR1 MNHNS and CDR2 SASEGT. V lost 9 bases to trimming and J lost 4 bases, with 18 bases between them. The CDR3 covers 15 residues.